Reported below is one T cell receptor (beta chain). Its antigen is as yet unknown. The study reverse transcribed the entire isolated RNA, so it sequenced expressed TCRB transcripts. Using immunoSEQ multiplex PCR, the repertoire was profiled, and TCRdb retains in-frame clones only, with some absent. The table includes some 280,000 clones, approximately 15% detected once. The data belong to a study of beta chain features in type 1 diabetes. Background on the study: The examined sorted cells totaled 107,917,701 across samples.

Based on CD45RO/CCR7/CD25/CD127/CD95/CD27, CD4+ regulatory, stem cell-like memory, naive and central memory cells were sorted. Whole-study findings and limits: In every one of the four CD4+ subsets, TCRB CDR3s were moderately but significantly shorter in Type 1 diabetes patients. Shorter templates might be favored by PCR, and equally so in patients and in controls. The VDJ junctions of type 1 diabetes patients carried fewer insertions and more deletions.

Trimming shortened V by 1 base and J by 8 bases, and 13 bases separated the two germline ends. The CDR3 is made up of 14 amino acids. Per the germline V gene, CDR1 is MDHEN and CDR2 is SYDVKM. The TCR was taken from a man aged 30-40 years with type 1 diabetes. The sequenced material came from naive CD4+ T cells from blood. The rearrangement links TRBV28 to TRBJ2-3; D gene ambiguous. The CDR3 sequence is CASSLFSTTGTQYF. In DNA form, the CDR3 reads TGTGCCAGCAGTTTATTTAGCACTACCGGTACGCAGTATTTT.